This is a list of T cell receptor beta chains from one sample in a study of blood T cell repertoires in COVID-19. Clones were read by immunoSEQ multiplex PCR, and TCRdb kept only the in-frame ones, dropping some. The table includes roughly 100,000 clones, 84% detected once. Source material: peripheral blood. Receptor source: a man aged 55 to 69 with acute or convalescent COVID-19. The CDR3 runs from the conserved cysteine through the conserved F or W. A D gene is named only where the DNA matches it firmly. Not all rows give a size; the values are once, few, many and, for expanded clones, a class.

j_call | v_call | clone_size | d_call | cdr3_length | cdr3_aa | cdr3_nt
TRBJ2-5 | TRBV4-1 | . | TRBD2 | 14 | CASSHSGLEETQYF | TGCGCCAGCAGCCATTCCGGACTAGAAGAGACCCAGTACTTC
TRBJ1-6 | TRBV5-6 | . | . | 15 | CASSPLGRDNSPLHF | TGTGCCAGCAGTCCTCTCGGGAGAGATAATTCACCCCTCCACTTT
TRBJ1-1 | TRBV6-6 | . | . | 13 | CASTLNRGTEAFF | TGTGCCAGCACCCTGAATAGGGGGACTGAAGCTTTCTTT
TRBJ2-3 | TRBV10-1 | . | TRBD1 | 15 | CASSPGQGLTDTQYF | TGCGCCAGCAGTCCGGGACAGGGGTTAACAGATACGCAGTATTTT
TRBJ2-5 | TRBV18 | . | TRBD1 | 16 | CASSPQRTGAGETQYF | TGTGCCAGCTCACCACAGAGGACAGGGGCGGGAGAGACCCAGTACTTC
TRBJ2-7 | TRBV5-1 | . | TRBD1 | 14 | CASSGQGFGDEQYF | TGCGCCAGCAGCGGACAGGGTTTCGGGGACGAGCAGTACTTC
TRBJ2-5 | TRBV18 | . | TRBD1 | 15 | CASSPTGVRQETQYF | TGTGCCAGCTCACCTACAGGGGTTCGGCAAGAGACCCAGTACTTC
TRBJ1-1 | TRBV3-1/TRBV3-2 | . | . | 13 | CASSRRENTEAFF | TGTGCCAGCAGCCGCAGGGAGAACACTGAAGCTTTCTTT
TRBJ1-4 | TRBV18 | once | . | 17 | CASSPKGGPASNEKLFF | TGTGCCAGCTCGCCAAAGGGGGGGCCTGCGTCTAATGAAAAACTGTTTTTT
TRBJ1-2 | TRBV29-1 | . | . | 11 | CSVTSGDGYTF | TGCAGCGTGACATCAGGTGACGGCTACACCTTC
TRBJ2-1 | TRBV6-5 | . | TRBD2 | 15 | CASNPGLAGLSEQFF | TGTGCCAGCAACCCGGGACTAGCGGGACTTAGCGAGCAGTTCTTC
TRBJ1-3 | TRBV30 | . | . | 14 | CAWKPVNSGNTIYF | TGTGCCTGGAAGCCGGTTAACTCTGGAAACACCATATATTTT
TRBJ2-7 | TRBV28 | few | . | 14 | CASSLSGVAYEQYF | TGTGCCAGCAGTTTAAGCGGAGTAGCCTACGAGCAGTACTTC
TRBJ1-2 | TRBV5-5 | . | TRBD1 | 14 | CASSATGGAVGYTF | TGTGCCAGCAGCGCGACAGGGGGCGCGGTCGGCTACACCTTC
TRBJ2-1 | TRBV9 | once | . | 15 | CASSVGQGGYNEQFF | TGTGCCAGCAGCGTAGGGCAGGGTGGTTACAATGAGCAGTTCTTC
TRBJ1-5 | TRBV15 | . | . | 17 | CATSRENAGWGYQPQHF | TGTGCCACCAGCAGAGAGAACGCAGGGTGGGGATATCAGCCCCAGCATTTT
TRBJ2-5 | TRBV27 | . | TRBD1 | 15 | CASSFGGQSQETQYF | TGTGCCAGCAGTTTTGGGGGACAGAGTCAAGAGACCCAGTACTTC
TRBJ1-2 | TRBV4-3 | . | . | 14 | CASSRETGLYGYTF | TGCGCCAGCAGCAGAGAGACAGGCCTTTATGGCTACACCTTC
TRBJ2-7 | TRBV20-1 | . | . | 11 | CSARNRDEQYF | TGCAGTGCTAGAAACAGGGACGAGCAGTACTTC
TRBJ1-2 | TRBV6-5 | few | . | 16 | CASSYADATGLYGYTF | TGTGCCAGCAGTTACGCGGACGCGACAGGACTCTATGGCTACACCTTC
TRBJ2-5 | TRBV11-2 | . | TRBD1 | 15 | CASTVTGGRQETQYF | TGTGCCAGCACCGTTACAGGGGGCCGGCAAGAGACCCAGTACTTC
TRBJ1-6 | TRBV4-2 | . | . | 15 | CASSQAGTHNSPLHF | TGTGCCAGCAGCCAAGCGGGGACACATAATTCACCCCTCCACTTT